The 11 T cell receptor beta chains below come from one sample, sequenced in a study of cytomegalovirus exposure and HLA in healthy donors. Assay used: immunoSEQ multiplex PCR; TCRdb lists only in-frame clones, some missing. The data contain some 120,000 clones, about 88% of them singletons. Specimen: PBMCs. The receptor set was obtained from a man in his thirties or forties in good health and CMV-seronegative.

The chain has TRBV30 and TRBJ2-7; the D gene is possibly TRBD2 (6 bases). The length of the CDR3 is 14 residues. V was cut by 5 bases and J by 7 bases, with 21 bases left in between. The V gene's germline CDR1 is GTSNPN and CDR2 SVGIG (reference sequence). Here the CDR3 reads CAWGGTLAFGEQYF. The CDR3, as DNA: TGTGCCTGGGGGGGGACTCTAGCGTTTGGGGAGCAGTACTTC.

The chain employs TRBV7-9 and TRBJ2-3, with 14 bases identical to TRBD2. This CDR3 region has 16 residues. The trim removed 4 bases at V and 3 bases at J, leaving 3 bases unmatched. Germline CDR1 SEHNR, CDR2 FQNEAQ (reference sequence). The CDR3 region is CASSSGTSGGTDTQYF. The CDR3 nucleotides read TGTGCCAGCAGCTCAGGGACTAGCGGGGGTACAGATACGCAGTATTTT.

The J gene is TRBJ2-7, the V gene TRBV7-9; no reliable D call. The CDR3 is 15 residues long. Germline V lookup: CDR1 SEHNR, CDR2 FQNEAQ (reference sequence). Deletions cut 5 bases from V and 1 base from J, with 15 bases between. The CDR3 loop is CASSNPGPTSYEQYF. CDR3 bases: TGTGCCAGCAGCAACCCGGGTCCTACTTCCTACGAGCAGTACTTC.

The chain recombines TRBV27 with TRBJ2-1; 9 bases are shared with TRBD2. V lost 6 bases and J lost 6; bases outside the gene matches: 9. The germline V gene has CDR1 MNHEY and CDR2 SMNVEV (reference sequence). The CDR3 has 15 residues. CDR3 sequence (DNA): TGTGCCAGCAGCAATAGCGGGAGCGCCCCCAATGAGCAGTTCTTC. This gives the protein CASSNSGSAPNEQFF.

The chain joins TRBV5-6 to TRBJ2-1; 7 bases fit TRBD2. Germline loops: CDR1 SGHDT, CDR2 YYEEEE. The trim removed 5 bases at V and 8 bases at J, leaving 10 bases unmatched. CDR3 length: 14 amino acids. The CDR3 sequence: CASSSRTRIDEQFF. The CDR3 DNA is TGTGCCAGCAGTTCAAGGACTAGAATCGATGAGCAGTTCTTC.

The CDR3 here is CASSTPPERGGNTIYF. The CDR3 coding sequence is TGTGCCAGTAGTACCCCACCTGAAAGGGGAGGAAACACCATATATTTT. V is TRBV19 and J is TRBJ1-3; D might be TRBD1 (5 bases). Trimming took 4 bases from V and 4 from J, leaving 17 bases between them. Germline values: CDR1 LNHDA, CDR2 SQIVND (reference sequence). There are 16 residues in the CDR3.

The chain recombines TRBV27 with TRBJ2-3; D might be TRBD2 (5 bases). CDR1 is MNHEY and CDR2 is SMNVEV in the germline V gene (reference sequence). V lost 6 bases, J lost 0 bases, and 16 bases lay in between. The CDR3 is made up of 16 amino acids. CDR3 protein: CASSLDWEISTDTQYF. In nucleotides, the CDR3 is TGTGCCAGCAGCCTGGACTGGGAAATTAGCACAGATACGCAGTATTTT.

The chain recombines TRBV29-1 with TRBJ1-6; TRBD1 aligns across 7 bases. CDR3 length: 18 residues. The V segment lost 4 bases and the J segment 5 bases; nucleotides outside the gene matches: 17. Germline V gene lookup returns CDR1 SQVTM and CDR2 ANQGSEA. DNA of the CDR3: TGCAGCGTTGGCTACTTAACCGCACCGGGACAGCATAATTCACCCCTCCACTTT. Translating it yields CSVGYLTAPGQHNSPLHF.

The chain combines TRBV2 with TRBJ2-1, with 7 bases matching TRBD2. The ends lost 0 bases at V and 7 bases at J; junction bases unmatched: 9. Germline assignment: CDR1 SNHLY and CDR2 FYNNEI. The CDR3 length is 16 residues. The CDR3 reads CASSEAFAGDGNEQFF. Here the CDR3 DNA reads TGTGCCAGCAGTGAAGCGTTTGCGGGAGACGGTAATGAGCAGTTCTTC.

J is TRBJ2-7 and V is TRBV2; possible D gene TRBD2, 6 bases. Trimming left V 6 bases short and J 5 bases short, with 11 bases between. The length of the CDR3 is 12 residues. Germline CDR1 SNHLY, CDR2 FYNNEI. CDR3 region: CASSRDSDEQYF. Written as DNA, the CDR3 is TGTGCCAGCAGCCGGGACTCTGACGAGCAGTACTTC.

J is TRBJ1-1 and V is TRBV6-5, with D perhaps matching TRBD1 (5 bases). Germline values: CDR1 MNHEY, CDR2 SVGAGI. The CDR3 contains 14 residues. V was pared by 7 bases and J by 3 bases, with 15 bases between. This CDR3 is CASKGSDGYTEAFF. The DNA of the CDR3 is TGTGCCAGCAAGGGGTCAGACGGGTACACTGAAGCTTTCTTT.